The 27 T cell receptor beta chains reported below all come from one sample, sequenced in a study of blood T cell repertoires in COVID-19. Some clones are missing from TCRdb's copy, which holds only in-frame ones; the method was immunoSEQ multiplex PCR. Here the sample spans around 300,000 clones, roughly 85% being singletons. Sequenced: peripheral blood. These receptors originate from a human donor in a cohort sampled during active COVID-19.

V and J are TRBV2 and TRBJ2-1, with D tentatively TRBD1 (5 bases). This CDR3 is built from 15 residues. Germline V gives CDR1 SNHLY, CDR2 FYNNEI. V shed 7 bases and J shed 6 bases, with 19 bases lying between them. The DNA for the CDR3 is TGTGCCAGCAAACAAGGTGTAGGGGTCGGCAATGAGCAGTTCTTC. Its translation is CASKQGVGVGNEQFF.

The chain uses TRBV18 and TRBJ2-1; 9 bases are shared with TRBD1. Trimming cost V 0 bases and J 9 bases; bases outside gene matches: 9. CDR1 and CDR2 (germline): KGHSH, LQKENI. The CDR3 has 16 amino acids. CDR3 sequence (DNA): TGTGCCAGCTCACCACCGGGGGGACAGGGATTTTTTGAGCAGTTCTTC. It specifies CASSPPGGQGFFEQFF.

The chain links TRBV5-1 to TRBJ2-2, with D unresolved. Trimming removed 4 bases at V and 7 bases at J, with 14 bases between. This CDR3 contains 14 residues. Germline V gene lookup returns CDR1 SGHRS and CDR2 YFSETQ. CDR3 bases: TGCGCCAGCAGCGAAAGGAGCGCTATCGGGGAGCTGTTTTTT. The encoded protein is CASSERSAIGELFF. Combining the CDR3 with reference TRBV5-1 and TRBJ2-2 gives the whole variable domain KAGVTQTPRYLIKTRGQQVTLSCSPISGHRSVSWYQQTPGQGLQFLFEYFSETQRNKGNFPGRFSGRQFSNSRSEMNVSTLELGDSALYLCASSERSAIGELFFGEGSRLTVL.

V and J are TRBV5-4 and TRBJ2-7; 7 nucleotides agree with TRBD1. The CDR3 covers 17 residues. Germline CDR1 and CDR2: SGHNT and YYREEE (reference sequence). Unmatched junction bases numbered 14, after V lost 5 bases and J lost 0 bases. The CDR3 region has the DNA TGTGCCAGCAGTTATATTACAGGGGCCCCGAGCTCCTACGAGCAGTACTTC. Its translation: CASSYITGAPSSYEQYF.

The gene calls are TRBV7-9 and TRBJ1-1; D possibly corresponds to TRBD1 (5 bases). V lost 2 bases and J lost 8, with 12 bases in between. The CDR3 is 13 residues long. Germline loops: CDR1 SEHNR, CDR2 FQNEAQ (reference sequence). CDR3 sequence: CASSLKGLQEAFF. CDR3 DNA sequence: TGTGCCAGCAGCTTAAAGGGGTTACAAGAAGCTTTCTTT.

The chain combines TRBV21-1 with TRBJ1-3; no check of the table's D call, TRBD1, against the DNA was made. TRBV21-1 is an annotated pseudogene. The CDR3 extends over 17 amino acids. The CDR3 DNA sequence: TGTGCCAGCAGCAAAGAAGTCTTGGGGCGCTCTGGAAACACCATATATTTT. It translates to CASSKEVLGRSGNTIYF.

This sequence joins TRBV28 and TRBJ2-7; 8 bases fit TRBD1. The V and J ends lost 3 bases and 3 bases, in that order; junction bases with no gene match: 4. CDR1 is MDHEN, CDR2 SYDVKM, per germline. This CDR3 is built from 14 residues. The chain's CDR3 is CASSLIGTGYEQYF. In DNA, the CDR3 is TGTGCCAGCAGTTTGATAGGGACAGGCTACGAGCAGTACTTC.

This clone was detected only a few times. The V gene is TRBV18, the J gene TRBJ1-1; TRBD1 matches 8 bases. V shed 3 bases and J 1 base; nucleotides not matched to a gene: 4. The length of the CDR3 is 15 residues. Germline V gene lookup returns CDR1 KGHSH and CDR2 LQKENI. The chain's CDR3 is CASSPRTGWNTEAFF. In DNA form, the CDR3 reads TGTGCCAGCTCACCCAGGACAGGGTGGAACACTGAAGCTTTCTTT.

CDR3 nucleotide sequence: TGTGCCAGCGGGGACAGTGCATATGGCTACACCTTC. Translation gives CASGDSAYGYTF. V gene TRBV6-5 combines with J gene TRBJ1-2, with 7 bases that match TRBD1. The CDR3 spans 12 residues. J lost 5 bases, V lost 8 bases, and 5 bases had no gene match. CDR1 and CDR2 from the germline V gene are MNHEY and SVGAGI.

In regard to this clone: A junction end diverges from the germline sequence, so it may reflect a read error. The rearrangement links TRBV18 to TRBJ2-1, with 9 positions matching TRBD1. CDR1 is KGHSH, CDR2 LQKENI, per germline. The CDR3 totals 15 residues. The CDR3 sequence is CASSPPGQGSWEQFF. CDR3 coding DNA: TGTGCCAGCTCCCCACCGGGACAGGGTTCGTGGGAGCAGTTCTTC. The complete variable domain, with remaining parts taken from reference TRBV18 and TRBJ2-1, reads NAGVMQNPRHLVRRRGQEARLRCSPMKGHSHVYWYRQLPEEGLKFMVYLQKENIIDESGMPKERFSAEFPKEGPSILRIQQVVRGDSAAYFCASSPPGQGSWEQFFGPGTRLTVL.

Of note for this clone: The same CDR3 also results from other DNA sequences found in this sample. This rearrangement joins TRBV6-6 to TRBJ1-1; D perhaps matches TRBD1 (5 bases). CDR1 and CDR2 (germline): MNHNY, SVGAGI (reference sequence). With 8 bases removed from V and 1 base from J, the gap between germline ends came to 11 bases. The CDR3 consists of 13 residues. The CDR3 sequence: CASSDGQNTEAFF. The DNA of the CDR3 is TGTGCCAGCTCGGACGGACAGAACACTGAAGCTTTCTTT.

J is TRBJ1-4 and V is TRBV6-5; 9 bases fit TRBD1. The CDR3 is 14 residues long. The germline V gene encodes CDR1 MNHEY and CDR2 SVGAGI. J gave up 7 bases and V 6 bases, and 6 bases lay outside the gene matches. The CDR3 region is CASRRQGVVEKLFF. The CDR3 nucleotides are TGTGCCAGCAGGCGACAGGGGGTAGTTGAAAAACTGTTTTTT.

The CDR3 nucleotides are TGCACCAGCAGCCAAGTGCCTAGCTCGGTCACAGATACGCAGTATTTT. Protein: CTSSQVPSSVTDTQYF. The chain is built from TRBV1 and TRBJ2-3; the table assigns TRBD2, which was not confirmed against the DNA. TRBV1 is a pseudogene. This CDR3 region has 16 residues.

This clone was found once. The chain joins TRBV18 to TRBJ2-2, with D unclear. Trimming shortened V by 2 bases and J by 6 bases, and 4 bases separated the two germline ends. The CDR3 length is 12 residues. Germline CDR1 KGHSH, CDR2 LQKENI. The CDR3 protein is CASSPGAGELFF. In DNA, the CDR3 is TGTGCCAGCTCACCAGGAGCCGGGGAGCTGTTTTTT. The full variable domain, its missing parts supplied by reference TRBV18 and TRBJ2-2, is NAGVMQNPRHLVRRRGQEARLRCSPMKGHSHVYWYRQLPEEGLKFMVYLQKENIIDESGMPKERFSAEFPKEGPSILRIQQVVRGDSAAYFCASSPGAGELFFGEGSRLTVL.

The J gene is TRBJ2-3, the V gene TRBV4-2; 9 bases align to TRBD2. The CDR3 totals 17 residues. The germline gives CDR1 LGHNA, CDR2 YNFKEQ. V dropped 4 bases and J dropped 0; count of bases not matched to a gene: 8. Here the CDR3 reads CASSPTSSGVSTDTQYF. The CDR3 DNA sequence: TGTGCCAGCAGCCCCACTTCTAGCGGGGTTAGCACAGATACGCAGTATTTT.

This chain joins TRBV19 and TRBJ2-7, with 12 nucleotides matching TRBD2. Germline V gene data show CDR1 as LNHDA and CDR2 as SQIVND (reference sequence). The CDR3 loop spans 15 amino acids. Trimming removed 5 bases from V and 7 bases from J; junction bases left unmatched: 9. The CDR3 is CASSRLAGELWEQYF. As DNA, the CDR3 is TGTGCCAGTAGTCGACTAGCGGGAGAACTTTGGGAGCAGTACTTC.

The rearrangement joins TRBV5-1 to TRBJ2-7; 8 bases align to TRBD1. This CDR3 region has 15 residues. Trimming took 0 bases from V and 2 from J; bases not matched to a gene: 4. Germline CDR1 is SGHRS and CDR2 is YFSETQ. The CDR3 protein is CASSLGGQATYEQYF. The CDR3 nucleotides are TGCGCCAGCAGCTTGGGGGGACAGGCCACCTACGAGCAGTACTTC.

This sequence joins TRBV7-9 and TRBJ2-3; D is perhaps TRBD2 (6 bases). CDR3 length: 12 amino acids. Per germline, CDR1 SEHNR and CDR2 FQNEAQ (reference sequence). Here the CDR3 DNA reads TGTGCAGGAGGGAGTGGCACAGATACGCAGTATTTT. Translating gives CAGGSGTDTQYF. The variable domain in full, completed from reference TRBV7-9 and TRBJ2-3, reads DTGVSQNPRHKITKRGQNVTFRCDPISEHNRLYWYRQTLGQGPEFLTYFQNEAQLEKSRLLSDRFSAERPKGSFSTLEIQRTEQGDSAMYLCAGGSGTDTQYFGPGTRLTVL.

The chain couples TRBV3-1 (or the pseudogene TRBV3-2) to TRBJ2-2; 11 bases agree with TRBD2. Losses at the gene ends were 4 bases for V and 0 bases for J; bases not matched to a gene: 10. This CDR3 contains 19 residues. Germline V lookup: CDR1 LGHDT, CDR2 YNNKEL (reference sequence). Written as DNA, the CDR3 is TGTGCCAGCAGCCCTACCGCCTTGACTAGCGGGACGAACACCGGGGAGCTGTTTTTT. Amino acids: CASSPTALTSGTNTGELFF.

This clone was counted once. CDR3 coding DNA: TGTGCCAGTAGCCTTTATCTAAGACGGGGTGACAATCAGCCCCAGCATTTT. This encodes CASSLYLRRGDNQPQHF. The chain employs TRBV19 and TRBJ1-5; D is uncertain. The V gene lost 6 bases and the J gene lost 3 bases, with 21 bases spanning the gap. The CDR3 runs 17 residues. Germline V gene lookup returns CDR1 LNHDA and CDR2 SQIVND (reference sequence). Drawing the rest from reference TRBV19 and TRBJ1-5, the complete variable domain is DGGITQSPKYLFRKEGQNVTLSCEQNLNHDAMYWYRQDPGQGLRLIYYSQIVNDFQKGDIAEGYSVSREKKESFPLTVTSAQKNPTAFYLCASSLYLRRGDNQPQHFGDGTRLSIL.

This chain joins TRBV27 and TRBJ2-7; D might be TRBD2 (6 bases). Trimming removed 8 bases from V and 5 bases from J, with 13 bases in between. Germline values: CDR1 MNHEY, CDR2 SMNVEV (reference sequence). The CDR3 loop spans 12 amino acids. DNA of the CDR3: TGTGCCAGCCCGGGGGTATGCAACGAGCAGTACTTC. This gives the protein CASPGVCNEQYF.

The V and J genes are TRBV5-1 and TRBJ2-7; possibly TRBD1 for D (5 bases). V lost 0 bases and J 2 bases, leaving 9 bases between the germline ends. Germline lookup yields CDR1 SGHRS and CDR2 YFSETQ. The CDR3 sequence is 14 residues long. Written as DNA, the CDR3 is TGCGCCAGCAGCTTGGGGGGCAGGGCCTACGAGCAGTACTTC. Protein: CASSLGGRAYEQYF.

J is TRBJ1-5 and V is TRBV3-1 (or the pseudogene TRBV3-2); a weak D match, TRBD1 (5 bases). Trimming took 8 bases from V and 0 from J, leaving 23 bases between them. Germline values: CDR1 LGHDT, CDR2 YNNKEL (reference sequence). The CDR3 spans 18 residues. CDR3 protein: CASSPGPGRGFSNQPQHF. DNA of the CDR3: TGTGCCAGCTCACCCGGACCCGGAAGGGGTTTTAGCAATCAGCCCCAGCATTTT.

This clone was detected only once. The chain joins TRBV29-1 to TRBJ2-3; 7 bases match TRBD2. Germline V gene sequence: CDR1 SQVTM, CDR2 ANQGSEA. This CDR3 spans 15 amino acids. Trimming removed 4 bases from V and 1 base from J; junction bases left unmatched: 8. The CDR3 sequence: CSVGPTSAGTDTQYF. The CDR3 region has the DNA TGCAGCGTTGGCCCAACTAGCGCAGGCACAGATACGCAGTATTTT.

V usage is TRBV15 and J usage is TRBJ1-2; a weak D match, TRBD1 (5 bases). Germline loops: CDR1 LNHNV, CDR2 YYDKDF (reference sequence). This CDR3 is built from 13 residues. V lost 1 base to trimming and J lost 5 bases, with 8 bases between them. For the CDR3, the DNA is TGTGCCACCAGCAGAGGAACAGGTTATGGCTACACCTTC. It encodes CATSRGTGYGYTF. Based on the CDR3 plus reference TRBV15 and TRBJ1-2, the full variable domain is DAMVIQNPRYQVTQFGKPVTLSCSQTLNHNVMYWYQQKSSQAPKLLFHYYDKDFNNEADTPDNFQSRRPNTSFCFLDIRSPGLGDTAMYLCATSRGTGYGYTFGSGTRLTVV.

The chain uses TRBV25-1 and TRBJ1-3, with a weak D call TRBD1 (5 bases). Germline CDR1 and CDR2: MGHDK and SYGVNS. V dropped 2 bases and J dropped 2 bases, with 10 bases sitting between them. This CDR3 is 15 amino acids long. The CDR3 nucleotides are TGTGCCAGCAGTGAAATTGGGGGGACTGGAAACACCATATATTTT. Translation gives CASSEIGGTGNTIYF.

J is TRBJ2-7 and V is TRBV30, with 10 bases identical to TRBD1. The CDR3 has 16 residues. Germline CDR1 reads GTSNPN; CDR2 reads SVGIG (reference sequence). J gave up 3 bases and V 4 bases, and 12 bases lay outside the gene matches. CDR3: CAWTTPTRDRGYEQYF. The CDR3 region has the DNA TGTGCCTGGACGACCCCTACCCGGGACAGGGGCTACGAGCAGTACTTC.